The 24 T cell receptor beta chains below were found in one sample sequenced in a study of regulatory T cells in long-lasting Graves disease. HTBI primers from iRepertoire and Arm-PCR of CDR3 regions yielded the TCR beta libraries. TCRdb reanalysed the multiplex PCR reads using MiXCR and keeps one entry per CDR3 protein. Of about 200,000 distinct CDR3 sequences detected, roughly 18% appear once; the ten largest clones hold 12%. The sample's time point: newly diagnosed GD, antithyroid drugs for less than 3 months. RNA from PBMCs was the source of the TCR library. The same sample was also used in a study of T cells in Graves' hyperthyroidism and ophthalmopathy.

Source: peripheral blood mononuclear cells (PBMCs), taken at new diagnosis, from a patient treated with antithyroid drugs. All receptors derive from a woman in her 30s with Graves disease.

In this sample, this clonotype turned up many times. The CDR3 DNA follows: TGTGCCAGCAGCCCCCGTGGCGGGTTTGATACGCAGTATTTT. It translates to CASSPRGGFDTQYF. J is TRBJ2-3 and V is TRBV7-8; D may be TRBD2 (5 bases). The germline CDR1 and CDR2 sequences are SGHVS and FQNEAQ. The CDR3 totals 14 residues. V gave up 5 bases and J gave up 6 bases, with 15 bases separating them.

Many counts were recorded for this clonotype. The chain employs TRBV28 and TRBJ2-7, with 10 bases aligning to TRBD1. The CDR3 covers 15 residues. Germline CDR1 MDHEN, CDR2 SYDVKM. The ends lost 7 bases at V and 3 bases at J; junction bases unmatched: 9. The CDR3: CASTLMGQGHYEQYF. The CDR3 nucleotides are TGTGCCAGCACCCTCATGGGACAGGGGCACTACGAGCAGTACTTC.

This clonotype was recorded many times. V and J are TRBV11-3 and TRBJ1-1; TRBD1 agrees at 9 bases. V shed 5 bases, J shed 2 bases, and the junction held 6 bases outside the gene matches. In germline, CDR1 is SGHNT, CDR2 YENEEA. The CDR3 runs to 15 residues. The CDR3 DNA reads TGTGCCAGCAGCCAAGGGGACAGGGTTAACACTGAAGCTTTCTTT. This encodes CASSQGDRVNTEAFF.

This clonotype showed up many times. V usage is TRBV20-1 and J usage is TRBJ2-5, with TRBD2 as a possible D gene (6 bases). There are 11 residues in the CDR3. Trimming removed 7 bases from V and 5 bases from J, with 11 bases in between. In germline, CDR1 is DFQATT, CDR2 SNEGSKA (reference sequence). For the CDR3, the DNA is TGCAGTGTCAGGGCGGGGGAGACCCAGTACTTC. This gives the protein CSVRAGETQYF.

This chain joins TRBV28 and TRBJ1-4; possibly TRBD1 for D (5 bases). The length of the CDR3 is 13 residues. Germline CDR1 reads MDHEN; CDR2 reads SYDVKM. Trimming removed 6 bases at V and 5 bases at J, with 10 bases between. The CDR3 DNA follows: TGTGCCAGCAGCAGAGGGGCGAATGAAAAACTGTTTTTT. Protein product: CASSRGANEKLFF.

This clonotype was counted only a few times. This chain uses TRBV7-6 with TRBJ1-4; D is unclear. Trimming took 5 bases from V and 0 from J, leaving 10 bases between them. The CDR3 sequence is 15 residues long. The V gene's germline CDR1 is SGHVS and CDR2 FNYEAQ. CDR3 protein: CASSLRRSTNEKLFF. The CDR3 nucleotides are TGTGCCAGCAGCCTAAGACGGTCAACTAATGAAAAACTGTTTTTT.

In its sample, this clonotype was seen many times. The chain carries TRBV20-1 and TRBJ1-6, with 8 bases lining up with TRBD1. The CDR3 consists of 15 residues. Per the germline V gene, CDR1 is DFQATT and CDR2 is SNEGSKA (reference sequence). After removal of 4 bases from V and 8 bases from J, the junction contained 10 bases not matched to a gene. The CDR3: CSAIRQGTGYSPLHF. As DNA, the CDR3 is TGCAGTGCTATTAGACAGGGGACAGGCTATTCACCCCTCCACTTT.

This clonotype was counted a few times. This chain links TRBV28 with TRBJ1-5, with TRBD1 as a possible D gene (5 bases). Deletions cut 4 bases from V and 1 base from J, with 23 bases between. Germline assignment: CDR1 MDHEN and CDR2 SYDVKM. The length of the CDR3 is 19 residues. CDR3 nucleotides: TGTGCCAGCAGTTGGACTCGGGACTGGCGGGCTAGGAGCAATCAGCCCCAGCATTTT. Translation: CASSWTRDWRARSNQPQHF.

At least ten counts were recorded for this clonotype. The V gene is TRBV20-1, the J gene TRBJ1-2, with 10 bases matching TRBD1. Germline CDR1 DFQATT, CDR2 SNEGSKA (reference sequence). Losses at the gene ends were 1 base for V and 3 bases for J; bases not matched to a gene: 2. The CDR3 has 14 amino acids. The CDR3 DNA follows: TGCAGTGCTAGAGTGGGACAGGGGTACTATGGCTACACCTTC. Amino acid sequence: CSARVGQGYYGYTF.

This clonotype has a handful of counts. The rearrangement links TRBV5-5 to TRBJ2-7, with D unresolved. Germline CDR1 reads SGHKS; CDR2 reads YYEKEE (reference sequence). Trimming left V 4 bases short and J 3 bases short, with 23 bases between. The CDR3 runs 17 residues. The CDR3 loop is CASSRRVRSDRIYEQYF. In nucleotides, the CDR3 is TGTGCCAGCAGCCGCCGAGTTCGGTCGGACCGCATCTACGAGCAGTACTTC.

This clonotype was recorded many times. J is TRBJ1-2 and V is TRBV11-2; 11 bases are a match to TRBD1. There are 16 residues in the CDR3. V shed 6 bases and J 5 bases; nucleotides not matched to a gene: 11. Germline V CDR1 and CDR2: SGHAT, FQNNGV. The chain's CDR3 is CASSRTGGAVGYGYTF. In nucleotides, the CDR3 is TGTGCCAGCAGTCGGACAGGGGGCGCGGTTGGGTATGGCTACACCTTC. Looking up the rest from reference TRBV11-2 and TRBJ1-2 gives the full variable domain: EAGVAQSPRYKIIEKRQSVAFWCNPISGHATLYWYQQILGQGPKLLIQFQNNGVVDDSQLPKDRFSAERLKGVDSTLKIQPAKLEDSAVYLCASSRTGGAVGYGYTFGSGTRLTVV.

The CDR3 sequence: CASSEAVHDNEQFF. The DNA of the CDR3 is TGTGCCAGCAGTGAAGCGGTACACGACAATGAGCAGTTCTTC. The chain recombines TRBV2 with TRBJ2-1; no definite D call. Germline CDR1 is SNHLY and CDR2 is FYNNEI. The CDR3 is 14 amino acids. V lost 0 bases and J 5 bases, leaving 8 bases between the germline ends.

J is TRBJ2-3 and V is TRBV6-1; 11 nucleotides match TRBD2. Judging by the DNA end, TRBJ2-7 fits better; the J call may be wrong. The CDR3 has 15 residues. Germline assignment: CDR1 MNHNS and CDR2 SASEGT. The CDR3 is CASSRPGLAAYEQYF. CDR3 in DNA: TGTGCCAGCAGTAGGCCGGGACTAGCGGCCTACGAGCAGTACTTC.

Many counts were recorded for this clonotype. The chain employs TRBV11-2 and TRBJ1-2; D gene uncertain. The ends were cut back, 0 bases at V and 6 bases at J, with 17 bases in the middle. The CDR3 is made up of 16 amino acids. Germline loops: CDR1 SGHAT, CDR2 FQNNGV. This CDR3 reads CASSLEHGRRTDGYTF. CDR3 DNA sequence: TGTGCCAGCAGCTTAGAACATGGAAGAAGAACAGATGGCTACACCTTC.

Turning to this clonotype: A much larger clone lies one base from this, so it may be a read error. This chain links TRBV5-1 with TRBJ2-5; no clear D. This CDR3 spans 16 amino acids. Germline V CDR1 and CDR2: SGHRS, YFSETQ. The V end lost 4 bases, the J end lost 4 bases, and 20 bases lay between the germline ends. CDR3 DNA sequence: TGCGCCAGCAGCCCTACGCCTGCCGGAAACCGAGAGACCCAGTACTTC. This sequence encodes CASSPTPAGNRETQYF.

This clonotype was counted ten times or more. The rearrangement links TRBV27 to TRBJ2-7, with 10 bases identical to TRBD2. The J segment lost 5 bases and the V segment lost 3 bases, leaving 7 bases of the junction unmatched. From germline, CDR1 is MNHEY and CDR2 SMNVEV (reference sequence). The CDR3 spans 15 residues. The CDR3 loop reads CASSFLTSGPNEQYF. For the CDR3, the DNA is TGTGCCAGCAGTTTTTTGACTAGCGGGCCCAACGAGCAGTACTTC.

This clonotype was recorded at least ten times. The chain is built from TRBV19 and TRBJ1-6; 7 nucleotides align to TRBD1. The CDR3 is made up of 14 amino acids. Per the germline V gene, CDR1 is LNHDA and CDR2 is SQIVND (reference sequence). The trim removed 4 bases at V and 10 bases at J, leaving 7 bases unmatched. CDR3 sequence (DNA): TGTGCCAGTAGTAATGAAGGGGGCAGATCACCCCTCCACTTT. Translating gives CASSNEGGRSPLHF.

The rearrangement joins TRBV20-1 to TRBJ2-3; 7 bases are shared with TRBD2. The V and J ends lost 0 bases and 0 bases, in that order; junction bases with no gene match: 0. CDR3 length: 14 residues. Germline CDR1 and CDR2: DFQATT and SNEGSKA (reference sequence). The CDR3 protein is CSARDSGSTDTQYF. The CDR3 DNA follows: TGCAGTGCTAGAGATAGCGGGAGCACAGATACGCAGTATTTT.

This clonotype was recorded at least ten times. The rearrangement links TRBV29-1 to TRBJ2-7, with 15 bases that match TRBD2. The junction had 5 bases not matched to a gene; V was cut back by 7 bases and J by 7 bases. This CDR3 is 13 amino acids long. Per the germline V gene, CDR1 is SQVTM and CDR2 is ANQGSEA. This chain's CDR3 is CSAGLAGGSEQYF. The CDR3 coding sequence is TGCAGCGCCGGACTAGCGGGAGGGTCTGAGCAGTACTTC.

This clonotype was recorded many times. This chain joins TRBV6-2 or TRBV6-3 and TRBJ2-3; D unclear. The germline V gene has CDR1 MNHEY and CDR2 SVGEGT. Trimming removed 2 bases at V and 4 bases at J, with 13 bases between. CDR3 size: 15 residues. The CDR3 sequence is CASSYEFRAADTQYF. CDR3 nucleotides: TGTGCCAGCAGTTACGAGTTTCGGGCGGCAGATACGCAGTATTTT.

This clonotype was observed a few times. The chain couples TRBV6-1 to TRBJ2-2; the D is unclear. The CDR3 totals 15 residues. Germline assignment: CDR1 MNHNS and CDR2 SASEGT. Trimming shortened V by 9 bases and J by 0 bases, and 14 bases separated the two germline ends. The DNA for the CDR3 is TGTGCCAGTCAACGGCTTGCCGCGAACACCGGGGAGCTGTTTTTT. It yields the protein CASQRLAANTGELFF.

V usage is TRBV6-1 and J usage is TRBJ2-1, with D hard to call. V lost 7 bases and J lost 0, with 13 bases in between. The CDR3 spans 15 residues. CDR1 and CDR2 (germline): MNHNS, SASEGT. Written as DNA, the CDR3 is TGTGCCAGCAAATTGGACCTAAGCTCCTACAATGAGCAGTTCTTC. Protein: CASKLDLSSYNEQFF.

Many counts were recorded for this clonotype. V and J are TRBV7-8 and TRBJ1-1; D unclear. Germline V gene sequence: CDR1 SGHVS, CDR2 FQNEAQ. The CDR3 has 15 amino acids. V was clipped by 1 base and J by 1 base, with 10 bases between them. CDR3: CASSLGPRGNTEAFF. For the CDR3, the DNA is TGTGCCAGCAGCTTAGGCCCCAGAGGGAACACTGAAGCTTTCTTT. Drawing the rest from reference TRBV7-8 and TRBJ1-1, the complete variable domain is GAGVSQSPRYKVAKRGQDVALRCDPISGHVSLFWYQQALGQGPEFLTYFQNEAQLDKSGLPSDRFFAERPEGSVSTLKIQRTQQEDSAVYLCASSLGPRGNTEAFFGQGTRLTVV.

This clonotype appeared a few times. V gene TRBV4-1 combines with J gene TRBJ1-2; D may be TRBD1 (5 bases). In germline, CDR1 is MGHRA, CDR2 YSYEKL. This CDR3 has 15 residues. Trimming stripped 1 base from V and 0 bases from J, with 9 bases between. DNA for the CDR3: TGCGCCAGCAGCCAAGGAGGGACTTCTAACTATGGCTACACCTTC. This translates into CASSQGGTSNYGYTF.